The 20 T cell receptor beta chains below come from one sample, sequenced in a study of PD-L1 blockade in urothelial cancer. Some clones are missing from TCRdb's copy, which holds only in-frame ones; the method was immunoSEQ multiplex PCR. The table records about 100,000 clones, around 85% of them present only once. The sample here was PBMCs, taken around atezolizumab (anti-PD-L1) treatment. The receptors come from a man aged 50-59 years with urothelial cancer.

This chain connects TRBV18 to TRBJ2-7; D is possibly TRBD1 (6 bases). The germline CDR1 and CDR2 sequences are KGHSH and LQKENI. The V end was cut by 4 bases, the J end by 6 bases, with 10 bases between. The CDR3 is 12 amino acids. The CDR3 protein is CASSQPGAEQYF. The CDR3 DNA sequence: TGTGCCAGCTCACAGCCAGGGGCCGAGCAGTACTTC.

The chain couples TRBV5-1 to TRBJ2-3; 8 bases are shared with TRBD1. The germline gives CDR1 SGHRS, CDR2 YFSETQ. The length of the CDR3 is 15 residues. J lost 5 bases, V lost 3 bases, and 8 bases had no gene match. The CDR3 sequence: CASSSQGAHGDTQYF. DNA for the CDR3: TGCGCCAGCAGCTCTCAGGGGGCGCATGGAGATACGCAGTATTTT. Full variable domain (rest looked up from reference TRBV5-1 and TRBJ2-3): KAGVTQTPRYLIKTRGQQVTLSCSPISGHRSVSWYQQTPGQGLQFLFEYFSETQRNKGNFPGRFSGRQFSNSRSEMNVSTLELGDSALYLCASSSQGAHGDTQYFGPGTRLTVL.

CDR3 amino acids: CASSGQGNNQPQHF. In DNA form, the CDR3 reads TGTGCCAGCAGTGGACAGGGGAACAATCAGCCCCAGCATTTT. This chain links TRBV6-1 with TRBJ1-5, with 8 bases identical to TRBD1. Germline assignment: CDR1 MNHNS and CDR2 SASEGT. The V gene end was trimmed by 4 bases and the J gene end by 3 bases; junction bases not matched to a gene: 2. The CDR3 has 14 amino acids.

The rearrangement links TRBV9 to TRBJ2-3; TRBD2 aligns across 9 bases. The CDR3 totals 16 residues. V dropped 3 bases and J dropped 0; count of bases not matched to a gene: 5. Germline-derived CDR1 and CDR2 are SGDLS and YYNGEE. CDR3 protein: CASSAGLAGSTDTQYF. The CDR3 nucleotides are TGTGCCAGCAGCGCGGGCCTAGCGGGAAGCACAGATACGCAGTATTTT.

The V gene is TRBV5-1, the J gene TRBJ1-4; D uncertain. The CDR3 has 14 residues. V was cut by 1 base and J by 5 bases, with 9 bases left in between. Germline loops: CDR1 SGHRS, CDR2 YFSETQ. The CDR3 here is CASSLTPENEKLFF. CDR3 DNA: TGCGCCAGCAGCTTGACCCCTGAGAATGAAAAACTGTTTTTT.

Written as DNA, the CDR3 is TGTGCCAGCAGCGGCACGTTCCCGGAGCCCTCCTACAATGAGCAGTTCTTC. Translation: CASSGTFPEPSYNEQFF. The chain combines TRBV4-2 with TRBJ2-1; no definite D call. The germline V and J ends were trimmed by 5 bases and 0 bases, with 17 bases remaining between them. Germline loops: CDR1 LGHNA, CDR2 YNFKEQ. CDR3 length equals 17 residues.

There are a few counts of this clone. The rearrangement links TRBV28 to TRBJ1-2, with a possible D match to TRBD1 (5 bases). The CDR3 contains 13 residues. CDR1 and CDR2 (germline): MDHEN, SYDVKM. The V and J ends lost 5 bases and 8 bases respectively, with 15 bases between them. The CDR3 region has the DNA TGTGCCAGCAGTCTAACCGACAGTCTAGGCTACACCTTC. Protein product: CASSLTDSLGYTF.

The chain carries TRBV6-5 and TRBJ1-1; 8 bases line up with TRBD1. CDR1 is MNHEY and CDR2 is SVGAGI in the germline V gene. The CDR3 loop spans 13 amino acids. V lost 8 bases, J lost 5 bases, and 7 bases stayed unmatched. The CDR3 here is CASLSGQATEAFF. The CDR3 DNA is TGTGCCAGCCTTTCGGGACAGGCGACTGAAGCTTTCTTT.

The chain recombines TRBV5-4 with TRBJ2-7; 8 bases are a match to TRBD1. This CDR3 is built from 16 residues. With 5 bases clipped from V and 6 bases from J, the junction kept 16 bases outside the gene matches. Germline V CDR1 and CDR2: SGHNT, YYREEE (reference sequence). The DNA for the CDR3 is TGTGCCAGCAGTAAGCCGGGACAGGCGGACTTGAGCGAGCAGTACTTC. Translated, it gives CASSKPGQADLSEQYF.

The V and J genes are TRBV5-1 and TRBJ1-3; 8 bases are a match to TRBD1. After removal of 2 bases from V and 2 bases from J, the junction contained 3 bases not matched to a gene. The CDR3 consists of 15 residues. Germline V gives CDR1 SGHRS, CDR2 YFSETQ. In DNA, the CDR3 is TGCGCCAGCAGCTTTACAGGGGGGACTGGAAACACCATATATTTT. Its translation: CASSFTGGTGNTIYF.

The genes are TRBV14 and TRBJ1-1, with D tentatively TRBD1 (5 bases). The length of the CDR3 is 13 residues. Germline CDR1 and CDR2: SGHDN and FVKESK. Deletions cut 6 bases from V and 5 bases from J, with 13 bases between. CDR3 nucleotides: TGTGCCAGCAGGTATGGGGGGGATACTGAAGCTTTCTTT. Protein sequence: CASRYGGDTEAFF.

This chain connects TRBV18 to TRBJ2-7, with a weak D call TRBD1 (6 bases). The CDR3 extends over 13 amino acids. Trimming removed 6 bases from V and 5 bases from J, with 14 bases in between. The germline V gene encodes CDR1 KGHSH and CDR2 LQKENI. In DNA form, the CDR3 reads TGTGCCAGCTCTGACTTACAGGGAAACGAGCAGTACTTC. It encodes CASSDLQGNEQYF. The whole variable domain, remainder taken from reference TRBV18 and TRBJ2-7, is NAGVMQNPRHLVRRRGQEARLRCSPMKGHSHVYWYRQLPEEGLKFMVYLQKENIIDESGMPKERFSAEFPKEGPSILRIQQVVRGDSAAYFCASSDLQGNEQYFGPGTRLTVT.

The chain couples TRBV12-1 to TRBJ1-5. TRBV12-1 is marked as a pseudogene. The CDR3 length is 12 residues. The CDR3: CASSPLIRDQHF. CDR3 DNA sequence: TGTGCCAGCAGCCCCCTTATCCGGGACCAGCATTTT.

This chain links TRBV7-9 with TRBJ2-1; perhaps TRBD2 as D (6 bases). The CDR3 is 14 residues long. CDR1 and CDR2 from the germline V gene are SEHNR and FQNEAQ (reference sequence). V lost 0 bases to trimming and J lost 5 bases, with 8 bases between them. The DNA for the CDR3 is TGTGCCAGCAGCTTAGCGGGAGGAGACAATGAGCAGTTCTTC. Translation: CASSLAGGDNEQFF.

V usage is TRBV11-1 and J usage is TRBJ2-1; D is perhaps TRBD2 (6 bases). The CDR3 contains 14 residues. With 4 bases removed from V and 6 bases from J, the gap between germline ends came to 13 bases. CDR1 is SGHAT, CDR2 FQDESV, per germline (reference sequence). The CDR3 region is CASSSRLVFNEQFF. CDR3 bases: TGTGCCAGCAGCTCGCGACTAGTCTTCAATGAGCAGTTCTTC.

The V call is TRBV18, the J call TRBJ2-1, with 14 bases identical to TRBD2. Germline V lookup: CDR1 KGHSH, CDR2 LQKENI. V lost 3 bases and J lost 9; bases outside the gene matches: 4. The CDR3 is 15 amino acids. The chain's CDR3 is CASSPGLAGVSEQFF. As DNA, the CDR3 is TGTGCCAGCTCACCGGGACTAGCGGGAGTTAGTGAGCAGTTCTTC.

About this clone: Given the absence of the conserved phenylalanine or tryptophan at the CDR3 end, a read error is likely. The chain links TRBV5-1 to TRBJ1-6; 9 nucleotides line up with TRBD1. Germline-derived CDR1 and CDR2 are SGHRS and YFSETQ. The CDR3 is 18 amino acids. The J segment lost 5 bases and the V segment lost 1 base, leaving 10 bases of the junction unmatched. This CDR3 reads CASSLRPGQGVNNSPLHL. Written as DNA, the CDR3 is TGCGCCAGCAGCTTGAGGCCGGGACAGGGAGTTAATAATTCACCCCTCCACCTT.

This chain joins TRBV6-6 and TRBJ1-5; D remains ambiguous. This CDR3 region has 13 residues. V was pared by 5 bases and J by 0 bases, with 5 bases between. Germline lookup yields CDR1 MNHNY and CDR2 SVGAGI (reference sequence). The CDR3 is CASSEPSNQPQHF. The CDR3 nucleotides read TGTGCCAGCAGTGAGCCTAGCAATCAGCCCCAGCATTTT.

This chain links TRBV19 with TRBJ2-3; 9 nucleotides match TRBD2. The germline V gene has CDR1 LNHDA and CDR2 SQIVND (reference sequence). The CDR3 runs 16 residues. The J segment lost 5 bases and the V segment lost 2 bases, leaving 8 bases of the junction unmatched. CDR3 region: CASSITPSGKGDTQYF. The CDR3 region has the DNA TGTGCCAGTAGTATAACCCCTAGCGGGAAGGGAGATACGCAGTATTTT.

V and J are TRBV7-2 and TRBJ2-3; 9 positions agree with TRBD2. Trimming took 0 bases from V and 8 from J; bases not matched to a gene: 6. The CDR3 contains 15 residues. The germline V gene encodes CDR1 SGHTA and CDR2 FQGNSA. CDR3: CASSLAAGGPSTQYF. For the CDR3, the DNA is TGTGCCAGCAGCTTAGCCGCGGGAGGGCCTAGTACGCAGTATTTT.